This entry features one TCR beta chain sequence. The data stem from a study of blood T cell repertoires in COVID-19. Across the whole study: Acute and convalescent COVID-19 samples came from the United States, Italy and Spain. The analysed material was cDNA or gDNA that came from T cells, B-cell-depleted T cells, or PBMCs.

The CDR3 runs 16 residues. The germline gives CDR1 SNHLY, CDR2 FYNNEI. The J segment lost 8 bases and the V segment lost 6 bases, leaving 12 bases of the junction unmatched. Per the original methods: By means of reference gene primer amplification, nucleated cell counts were estimated. TCRdb's table, derived via immunoSEQ multiplex PCR, lists solely in-frame clones and lacks some. V, J and clone size reflect that table, while D and trimming were determined from the DNA. The sample shows approximately 9,500 clones, 80% to 90% of them seen only once. This chain joins TRBV2 and TRBJ1-6; 8 bases are a match to TRBD1. The source is a human donor in a cohort sampled during active COVID-19. The sequenced sample consisted of peripheral blood. The CDR3: CASRHDRGALHSPLHF. CDR3 nucleotide sequence: TGTGCCAGCAGACATGACAGGGGCGCCTTGCATTCACCCCTCCACTTT.